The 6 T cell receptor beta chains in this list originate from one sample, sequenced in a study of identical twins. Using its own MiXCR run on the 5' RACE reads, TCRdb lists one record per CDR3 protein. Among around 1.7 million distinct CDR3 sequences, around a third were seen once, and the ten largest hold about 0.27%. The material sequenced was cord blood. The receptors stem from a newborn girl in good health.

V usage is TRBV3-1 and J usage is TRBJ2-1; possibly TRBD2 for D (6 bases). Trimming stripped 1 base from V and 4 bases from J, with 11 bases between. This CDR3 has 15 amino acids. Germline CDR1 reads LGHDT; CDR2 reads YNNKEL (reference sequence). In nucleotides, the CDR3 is TGTGCCAGCAGCCAAGCCCTAGCGACTTACAATGAGCAGTTCTTC. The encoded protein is CASSQALATYNEQFF.

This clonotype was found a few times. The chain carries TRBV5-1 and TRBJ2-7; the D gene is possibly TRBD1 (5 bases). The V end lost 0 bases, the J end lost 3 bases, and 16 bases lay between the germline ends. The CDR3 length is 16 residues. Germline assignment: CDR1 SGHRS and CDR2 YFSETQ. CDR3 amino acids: CASSLVGQVGLYEQYF. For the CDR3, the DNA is TGCGCCAGCAGCTTGGTAGGGCAGGTGGGGCTCTACGAGCAGTACTTC.

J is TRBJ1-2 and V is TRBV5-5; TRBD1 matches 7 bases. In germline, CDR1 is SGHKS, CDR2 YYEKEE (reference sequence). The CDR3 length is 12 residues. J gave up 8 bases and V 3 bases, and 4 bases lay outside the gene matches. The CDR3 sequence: CASSCRQGGYTF. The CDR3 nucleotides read TGTGCCAGCAGCTGCAGACAGGGAGGCTACACCTTC.

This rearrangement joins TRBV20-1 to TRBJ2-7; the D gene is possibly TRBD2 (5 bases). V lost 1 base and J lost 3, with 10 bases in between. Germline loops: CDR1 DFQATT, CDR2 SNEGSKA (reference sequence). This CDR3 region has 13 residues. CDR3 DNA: TGCAGTGCTAGAGGGCGGGCCGACTACGAGCAGTACTTC. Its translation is CSARGRADYEQYF.

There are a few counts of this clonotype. The CDR3 DNA follows: TGCAGTGCTGGGGACAGGGCTGAAAAACTGTTTTTT. It translates to CSAGDRAEKLFF. This chain joins TRBV20-1 and TRBJ1-4; 9 nucleotides match TRBD1. Trimming removed 5 bases from V and 7 bases from J; junction bases left unmatched: 2. Per the germline V gene, CDR1 is DFQATT and CDR2 is SNEGSKA (reference sequence). This CDR3 spans 12 amino acids.

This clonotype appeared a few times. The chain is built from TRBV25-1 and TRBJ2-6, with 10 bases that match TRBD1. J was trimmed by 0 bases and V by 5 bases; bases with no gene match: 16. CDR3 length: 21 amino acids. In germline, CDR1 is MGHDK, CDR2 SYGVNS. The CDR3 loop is CASSPPGGGQGLLSGANVLTF. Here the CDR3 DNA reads TGTGCCAGCAGTCCCCCTGGGGGGGGACAGGGGCTTCTCTCTGGGGCCAACGTCCTGACTTTC.